The 16 T cell receptor beta chains listed next were all sequenced from one sample in a study of T-cell reconstitution after alpha-beta-depleted transplantation in children. Unique molecular identifiers were incorporated during preparation of the TCRbeta library. From the PCR reads, TCRdb called clonotypes with MiXCR, one entry per CDR3 protein. This sample has around 800,000 distinct CDR3 sequences, with 16% found just once. Sequencing used PBMCs, mostly from graft donor cells, obtained 360 days after TCRalphabeta/CD19-depleted stem cell transplant. These TCRs come from a male patient younger than 18 who had a stem cell transplant for acute lymphoblastic leukemia, so the T cells may come from the graft donor.

The chain's CDR3 is CASSFQGPFSGANVLTF. The CDR3, as DNA: TGCGCCAGCAGCTTTCAGGGGCCCTTCTCTGGGGCCAACGTCCTGACTTTC. The rearrangement uses TRBV5-1 and TRBJ2-6; TRBD1 might be the D (6 bases). The length of the CDR3 is 17 residues. V dropped 2 bases and J dropped 0 bases, with 12 bases sitting between them. Germline values: CDR1 SGHRS, CDR2 YFSETQ. The variable domain in full, with the rest retrieved from reference TRBV5-1 and TRBJ2-6, is KAGVTQTPRYLIKTRGQQVTLSCSPISGHRSVSWYQQTPGQGLQFLFEYFSETQRNKGNFPGRFSGRQFSNSRSEMNVSTLELGDSALYLCASSFQGPFSGANVLTFGAGSRLTVL.

J is TRBJ1-3 and V is TRBV28, with no clear D. The ends were cut back, 2 bases at V and 0 bases at J, with 11 bases in the middle. The CDR3 is made up of 16 amino acids. The germline V gene has CDR1 MDHEN and CDR2 SYDVKM. Written as DNA, the CDR3 is TGTGCCAGCAGTTTACCCCAGGCTTTCTCTGGAAACACCATATATTTT. Its protein is CASSLPQAFSGNTIYF.

Concerning this clonotype itself: The junction shows a germline mismatch at one end, possibly a read error. V usage is TRBV2 and J usage is TRBJ1-2; D ambiguous. Germline lookup yields CDR1 SNHLY and CDR2 FYNNEI. The CDR3 totals 13 residues. CDR3 sequence: CASCFDPDSKRLF. CDR3 nucleotides: TGTGCCAGCTGTTTCGACCCGGACTCGAAAAGACTATTC.

The genes are TRBV5-1 and TRBJ2-3; D remains ambiguous. Trimming cost V 3 bases and J 0 bases, with 11 bases left between them. This CDR3 contains 15 residues. From germline, CDR1 is SGHRS and CDR2 YFSETQ. The CDR3 loop reads CASSWPDFSTDTQYF. DNA of the CDR3: TGCGCCAGCAGCTGGCCGGATTTTAGCACAGATACGCAGTATTTT.

The CDR3, as DNA: TGTGCCAGCAGTTACACGCTACAGGGGTTCAGGGCCAACGTCCTGACTTTC. This codes for CASSYTLQGFRANVLTF. The chain employs TRBV6-5 and TRBJ2-6; 7 nucleotides align to TRBD1. This CDR3 region has 17 residues. V was clipped by 2 bases and J by 5 bases; unmatched bases: 9. Germline V gene data show CDR1 as MNHEY and CDR2 as SVGAGI.

The rearrangement links TRBV29-1 to TRBJ2-1; D remains ambiguous. CDR1 and CDR2 from the germline V gene are SQVTM and ANQGSEA. CDR3 size: 16 residues. Trimming pared 1 base from V and 2 bases from J, leaving 15 bases between. The CDR3 DNA is TGCAGCGTTGAAGGGCATGAATCCCTCGCCTACAATGAGCAGTTCTTC. Translated, it gives CSVEGHESLAYNEQFF.

This clonotype has more than one count but fewer than ten. At one of its ends the junction is not consistent with the germline gene, which may arise from a read error. V gene TRBV7-9 combines with J gene TRBJ2-7; D uncertain. In germline, CDR1 is SEHNR, CDR2 FQNEAQ (reference sequence). The CDR3 runs to 13 residues. The CDR3 reads CASSFQTSHEQYF. The CDR3 DNA follows: TGTGCCAGCAGCTTTCAAACCTCCCACGAGCAGTACTTC.

This clonotype has just a few counts. The genes are TRBV25-1 and TRBJ1-5, with a possible D match to TRBD1 (6 bases). The CDR3 length is 13 residues. CDR1 and CDR2 from the germline V gene are MGHDK and SYGVNS. Trimming stripped 9 bases from V and 2 bases from J, with 11 bases between. The CDR3 sequence: CARSEGGNQPQHF. The CDR3 DNA reads TGTGCCAGGTCGGAGGGGGGCAATCAGCCCCAGCATTTT. Filled out from reference TRBV25-1 and TRBJ1-5, the complete variable domain reads EADIYQTPRYLVIGTGKKITLECSQTMGHDKMYWYQQDPGMELHLIHYSYGVNSTEKGDLSSESTVSRIRTEHFPLTLESARPSHTSQYLCARSEGGNQPQHFGDGTRLSIL.

This clonotype was seen a handful of times. The genes are TRBV5-1 and TRBJ1-5, with D unclear. Trimming stripped 0 bases from V and 4 bases from J, with 5 bases between. The CDR3 spans 13 residues. Germline values: CDR1 SGHRS, CDR2 YFSETQ. CDR3 nucleotides: TGCGCCAGCAGCTTGGATGAGAATCAGCCCCAGCATTTT. This translates into CASSLDENQPQHF.

This clonotype showed up just a few times. The V call is TRBV7-2, the J call TRBJ2-7; 8 bases match TRBD1. The CDR3 has 14 amino acids. Germline V gives CDR1 SGHTA, CDR2 FQGNSA. Trimming at V came to 5 bases and at J to 6 bases, leaving 9 bases not matched to a gene. The CDR3: CASSQTGVASEQYF. The CDR3 DNA reads as TGTGCCAGCAGCCAGACAGGGGTGGCCTCCGAGCAGTACTTC. The full variable domain, in which reference TRBV7-2 and TRBJ2-7 provide the parts outside the CDR3, is GAGVSQSPSNKVTEKGKDVELRCDPISGHTALYWYRQSLGQGLEFLIYFQGNSAPDKSGLPSDRFSAERTGGSVSTLTIQRTQQEDSAVYLCASSQTGVASEQYFGPGTRLTVT.

This clonotype showed up just once. The chain links TRBV27 to TRBJ2-1, with 8 bases fitting TRBD1. V gave up 3 bases and J gave up 9 bases; unmatched junction bases: 16. Germline loops: CDR1 MNHEY, CDR2 SMNVEV (reference sequence). The CDR3 spans 17 residues. The CDR3 nucleotides are TGTGCCAGCAGTTTTTCTCGGACAGGGTCCCCTAATACTGAGCAGTTCTTC. It is translated as CASSFSRTGSPNTEQFF.

This clonotype was seen only a few times. This rearrangement joins TRBV29-1 to TRBJ2-1, with D perhaps matching TRBD2 (5 bases). The V and J ends lost 4 bases and 5 bases respectively, with 15 bases between them. Germline assignment: CDR1 SQVTM and CDR2 ANQGSEA. The CDR3 extends over 14 amino acids. Written as DNA, the CDR3 is TGCAGCGTTGCGGGCATCCCCGGGAACAATGAGCAGTTCTTC. This translates into CSVAGIPGNNEQFF.

J is TRBJ2-4 and V is TRBV10-2; D gene unclear. The CDR3 length is 14 residues. Germline loops: CDR1 WSHSY, CDR2 SAAADI. The V gene lost 7 bases and the J gene lost 1 base, with 11 bases spanning the gap. CDR3 bases: TGCGCCAGCAAAGACGGTTGGGCCAAAAACATTCAGTACTTC. Translation: CASKDGWAKNIQYF.

This chain links TRBV6-5 with TRBJ2-3; D is perhaps TRBD2 (5 bases). Trimming took off 5 bases at V and 6 bases at J, with 21 bases between the two ends. Per germline, CDR1 MNHEY and CDR2 SVGAGI. This CDR3 spans 16 amino acids. The CDR3 DNA reads TGTGCCAGCAGTCGTAAGAACAGTAAATGGGAGGATACGCAGTATTTT. It codes for CASSRKNSKWEDTQYF.

This clonotype has ten or more counts. Compared with germline, one end of the junction differs, possibly owing to a read error. The V gene is TRBV5-1, the J gene TRBJ1-1, with D tentatively TRBD1 (5 bases). This CDR3 is 14 amino acids long. CDR1 and CDR2 from the germline V gene are SGHRS and YFSETQ. The CDR3 here is CASSLVGGDTEAFF. CDR3 sequence (DNA): TGTGCCAGCAGTTTAGTTGGGGGGGACACTGAAGCTTTCTTT.

CDR3 bases: TGTGCCAGCTCACCACTTCCATTCACTAGACTCACAGATACGCAGTATTTT. Protein sequence: CASSPLPFTRLTDTQYF. The chain has TRBV18 and TRBJ2-3, with a tentative D call TRBD2 (5 bases). The CDR3 extends over 17 amino acids. Germline values: CDR1 KGHSH, CDR2 LQKENI. The V gene lost 1 base and the J gene lost 2 bases, with 16 bases spanning the gap.